The rows below give T cell receptor beta chains drawn from one sample of a study of PD-1 blockade in classical Hodgkin lymphoma. Using immunoSEQ multiplex PCR, the repertoire was profiled, and TCRdb retains in-frame clones only, with some absent. The sample yields approximately 17,000 clones, roughly 87% seen once. Sequences were derived from peripheral blood mononuclear cells (PBMCs), sampled before the second cycle of nivolumab. Source of these receptors: a human donor with classical Hodgkin lymphoma. Each CDR3 is given with its conserved first and last residue. The order of the fields is V gene, clone size, D gene, J gene, CDR3 DNA, CDR3 protein. D genes are given only for firm matches. Rows may omit the clone size; those that give it use once, few, many or a size class.

v_gene: TRBV9; abundance: once; d_gene: -; j_gene: TRBJ2-3; CDR3nt: TGTGCCAGCAGCGTAGGTGGGGACGGTTCTCGGCATACGCAGTATTTT; CDR3aa: CASSVGGDGSRHTQYF
v_gene: TRBV6-1; abundance: -; d_gene: -; j_gene: TRBJ1-5; CDR3nt: TGTGCCAGCAGTGTTGCCTGGGATCAGCCCCAGCATTTT; CDR3aa: CASSVAWDQPQHF
v_gene: TRBV7-9; abundance: -; d_gene: TRBD2; j_gene: TRBJ2-5; CDR3nt: TGTGCCAGCAGCTTCGGACTAGCGGGGGAAGAGACCCAGTACTTC; CDR3aa: CASSFGLAGEETQYF
v_gene: TRBV2; abundance: -; d_gene: TRBD1; j_gene: TRBJ1-4; CDR3nt: TGTGCCAGCAGTGTGGGAGGACAGGGAAATGAAAAACTGTTTTTT; CDR3aa: CASSVGGQGNEKLFF
v_gene: TRBV4-3; abundance: -; d_gene: TRBD1; j_gene: TRBJ1-4; CDR3nt: TGCGCCAGCAGCCAAGAGGACAGGGGGAATGAAAAACTGTTTTTT; CDR3aa: CASSQEDRGNEKLFF
v_gene: TRBV18; abundance: few; d_gene: TRBD1; j_gene: TRBJ1-5; CDR3nt: TGTGCCAGCTCGCGGGAGGACAGGGTGCAACATTTT; CDR3aa: CASSREDRVQHF
v_gene: TRBV7-3; abundance: -; d_gene: TRBD2; j_gene: TRBJ2-3; CDR3nt: TGTGCCAGCAGCTCAATTAAGCTTGGACTAGCGGGGCCACCGACACGCGCAGATACGCAGTATTTT; CDR3aa: CASSSIKLGLAGPPTRADTQYF
v_gene: TRBV19; abundance: few; d_gene: -; j_gene: TRBJ1-3; CDR3nt: TGTGCCAGTAGTTGGGCAGCCGACTCTGGAAACACCATATATTTT; CDR3aa: CASSWAADSGNTIYF
v_gene: TRBV4-1; abundance: once; d_gene: -; j_gene: TRBJ2-7; CDR3nt: TGCGCCAGCAGCCAAGACGGAGTGGCGGAGTCCTACGAGCAGTACTTC; CDR3aa: CASSQDGVAESYEQYF
v_gene: TRBV30; abundance: -; d_gene: -; j_gene: TRBJ2-7; CDR3nt: TGTGCCTGGAGTGTGATCCGAAAGGGGGGCGAGCAGTACTTC; CDR3aa: CAWSVIRKGGEQYF
v_gene: TRBV15; abundance: few; d_gene: TRBD1; j_gene: TRBJ1-5; CDR3nt: TGTGCCACCAGCTCACGACAGGGGAATCAGCCCCAGCATTTT; CDR3aa: CATSSRQGNQPQHF
v_gene: TRBV4-1; abundance: -; d_gene: -; j_gene: TRBJ2-5; CDR3nt: TGCGCCAGCAGCCCCTACAGCAAGGGAGAGGAGACCCAGTACTTC; CDR3aa: CASSPYSKGEETQYF
v_gene: TRBV7-3; abundance: -; d_gene: TRBD1; j_gene: TRBJ2-7; CDR3nt: TGTGCCAGCAGCTTACGACAGGGGCCCAGCTACGAGCAGTACTTC; CDR3aa: CASSLRQGPSYEQYF
v_gene: TRBV7-8; abundance: -; d_gene: -; j_gene: TRBJ2-5; CDR3nt: TGTGCCAGCAGCTTTAGGGTCGGGACCCAGTACTTC; CDR3aa: CASSFRVGTQYF
v_gene: TRBV10-1; abundance: -; d_gene: TRBD1; j_gene: TRBJ2-7; CDR3nt: TGCGCCAGCAGGGCGGGGGAGGACAGGGGGCGCGAGCAGTACTTC; CDR3aa: CASRAGEDRGREQYF
v_gene: TRBV7-6; abundance: -; d_gene: -; j_gene: TRBJ2-3; CDR3nt: TGTGCCAGCAGCTTAGTTAGCAGCACAGATACGCAGTATTTT; CDR3aa: CASSLVSSTDTQYF
v_gene: TRBV29-1; abundance: -; d_gene: -; j_gene: TRBJ1-2; CDR3nt: TGCAGCGTTGAATTAGTCAGGGCGTCTGGCTACACCTTC; CDR3aa: CSVELVRASGYTF
v_gene: TRBV13; abundance: -; d_gene: -; j_gene: TRBJ1-2; CDR3nt: TGCGCCAGCAGCCAAGTTGGGGAAGACTATGGCTACACCTTC; CDR3aa: CASSQVGEDYGYTF
v_gene: TRBV27; abundance: -; d_gene: -; j_gene: TRBJ1-1; CDR3nt: TGTGCCAGCAGTTTATATTCTATGCAGACAGGCACTGAAGCTTTCTTT; CDR3aa: CASSLYSMQTGTEAFF
v_gene: TRBV4-3; abundance: large; d_gene: -; j_gene: TRBJ2-3; CDR3nt: TGCGCCAGCAGCCAAGATCCGACTACCGCAGGGAGGAATACGCAGTATTTT; CDR3aa: CASSQDPTTAGRNTQYF
v_gene: TRBV4-3; abundance: -; d_gene: -; j_gene: TRBJ2-3; CDR3nt: TGCGCCAGCAGCCAATGGGCCGGGCGCACAGATACGCAGTATTTT; CDR3aa: CASSQWAGRTDTQYF
v_gene: TRBV7-8; abundance: -; d_gene: -; j_gene: TRBJ2-2; CDR3nt: TGTGCCAGCAGCTTAGCGTTGCTGAACACCGGGGAGCTGTTTTTT; CDR3aa: CASSLALLNTGELFF
v_gene: TRBV7-9; abundance: few; d_gene: -; j_gene: TRBJ1-3; CDR3nt: TGTGCCAGCAGCCCTGACAGCTTAAGCTCTGGAAACACCATATATTTT; CDR3aa: CASSPDSLSSGNTIYF
v_gene: TRBV30; abundance: -; d_gene: -; j_gene: TRBJ1-3; CDR3nt: TGTGCCTGGAGCGGGCACGGCGTGGACACCATATATTTT; CDR3aa: CAWSGHGVDTIYF
v_gene: TRBV5-4; abundance: -; d_gene: -; j_gene: TRBJ1-1; CDR3nt: TGTGCCAGCAGCTTGGAGGTACAGTTGAACACTGAAGCTTTCTTT; CDR3aa: CASSLEVQLNTEAFF
v_gene: TRBV7-1; abundance: -; d_gene: -; j_gene: TRBJ1-2; CDR3nt: TGTGCCAGCAGCCCGCATACGGGGCTTCCTGAGGGGCTTGATGGCTACACCTTC; CDR3aa: CASSPHTGLPEGLDGYTF
v_gene: TRBV28; abundance: -; d_gene: TRBD1; j_gene: TRBJ1-5; CDR3nt: TGTGCCAGCAGTACAACGAGACCCGGGACAGGGGAGGGCCCCAATCAGCCCCAGCATTTT; CDR3aa: CASSTTRPGTGEGPNQPQHF
v_gene: TRBV30; abundance: -; d_gene: -; j_gene: TRBJ1-2; CDR3nt: TGTGCCTGGAGTGTACGGGCCTATGGCTACACCTTC; CDR3aa: CAWSVRAYGYTF
v_gene: TRBV9; abundance: once; d_gene: TRBD2; j_gene: TRBJ2-3; CDR3nt: TGTGCCAGCAGCGTAGCTTATGCAAGCGGGGGCCTAGATACGCAGTATTTT; CDR3aa: CASSVAYASGGLDTQYF
v_gene: TRBV2; abundance: -; d_gene: -; j_gene: TRBJ2-4; CDR3nt: TGTGCCACCCTGGGGCCGATGAGGAACATTCAGTACTTC; CDR3aa: CATLGPMRNIQYF
v_gene: TRBV28; abundance: few; d_gene: -; j_gene: TRBJ1-2; CDR3nt: TGTGCCAGCAGAATAACAGGGAACTATGGCTACACCTTC; CDR3aa: CASRITGNYGYTF
v_gene: TRBV6-5; abundance: -; d_gene: -; j_gene: TRBJ2-1; CDR3nt: TGTGCCAGCAGAGGGTCCTCGAGCTCCTACAATGAGCAGTTCTTC; CDR3aa: CASRGSSSSYNEQFF
v_gene: TRBV7-2; abundance: -; d_gene: TRBD2; j_gene: TRBJ2-1; CDR3nt: TGTGCCAGCAGCTTAAATTGGCGGGGGGGCAATGAGCAGTTCTTC; CDR3aa: CASSLNWRGGNEQFF
v_gene: TRBV13; abundance: -; d_gene: -; j_gene: TRBJ1-1; CDR3nt: TGTGCCAGCCGGCCCCGGGGTGGACTGAACACTGAAGCTTTCTTT; CDR3aa: CASRPRGGLNTEAFF
v_gene: TRBV19; abundance: -; d_gene: TRBD1; j_gene: TRBJ1-5; CDR3nt: TGTGCCAGTAGTATCGTCGGCAGGGGGGTTCAGCCCCAGCATTTT; CDR3aa: CASSIVGRGVQPQHF
v_gene: TRBV7-3; abundance: -; d_gene: TRBD1; j_gene: TRBJ1-2; CDR3nt: TGTGCCAGCAGCCAGGACAGGCTGGGACATGGCTACACCTTC; CDR3aa: CASSQDRLGHGYTF
v_gene: TRBV6-4; abundance: few; d_gene: -; j_gene: TRBJ1-1; CDR3nt: TGTGCCAGCAGTAGCGGGGAGGGGGGGATGAACACTGAAGCTTTCTTT; CDR3aa: CASSSGEGGMNTEAFF
v_gene: TRBV5-6; abundance: -; d_gene: -; j_gene: TRBJ2-7; CDR3nt: TGTGCCAGCAGCTTGGGACGGTGGGAGCAGTACTTC; CDR3aa: CASSLGRWEQYF
v_gene: TRBV11-2; abundance: -; d_gene: -; j_gene: TRBJ1-2; CDR3nt: TGTGCCAGCAGCTTAGCGGTGGGTGGTGGCTACACCTTC; CDR3aa: CASSLAVGGGYTF
v_gene: TRBV6-6; abundance: -; d_gene: -; j_gene: TRBJ2-2; CDR3nt: TGTGCCAGCAGTTTACTTGACGGGGAGCTGTTTTTT; CDR3aa: CASSLLDGELFF
v_gene: TRBV4-1; abundance: once; d_gene: -; j_gene: TRBJ2-1; CDR3nt: TGCGCCAGCAGCTCAGGATCGAGGGCCTCCTACAATGAGCAGTTCTTC; CDR3aa: CASSSGSRASYNEQFF
v_gene: TRBV18; abundance: -; d_gene: -; j_gene: TRBJ1-5; CDR3nt: TGTGCCAGCTCACCACCTTGGGGGGGTAGTAGTCAGCCCCAGCATTTT; CDR3aa: CASSPPWGGSSQPQHF
v_gene: TRBV7-8; abundance: large; d_gene: TRBD1; j_gene: TRBJ1-5; CDR3nt: TGTGCCAGCAGCCCGGGACAGGGAAATCAGCCCCAGCATTTT; CDR3aa: CASSPGQGNQPQHF
v_gene: TRBV4-1; abundance: -; d_gene: -; j_gene: TRBJ1-4; CDR3nt: TGCGCCAGCAGCCCGATCGACATGGGGTTCGCTGAAAAACTGTTTTTT; CDR3aa: CASSPIDMGFAEKLFF
v_gene: TRBV6-1; abundance: -; d_gene: -; j_gene: TRBJ1-1; CDR3nt: TGTGCCAGCAGCGGACAGAGTAACACTGAAGCTTTCTTT; CDR3aa: CASSGQSNTEAFF
v_gene: TRBV7-9; abundance: -; d_gene: -; j_gene: TRBJ1-3; CDR3nt: TGTGCCAGCAGCGTTAGGGGGAGCTCTGGAAACACCATATATTTT; CDR3aa: CASSVRGSSGNTIYF